This record covers a single TCR beta chain. The antigen remains undetermined. Each donor was nominally healthy when sampled (though unrecorded immune exposures were likely). Amplification used 60 Vbeta primers and 13 Jbeta primers. TCRdb's table, derived via immunoSEQ multiplex PCR, lists solely in-frame clones and lacks some. Of about 190,000 clones in the sample, about three quarters were seen once. The germline gives CDR1 MNHEY, CDR2 SMNVEV (reference sequence). This CDR3 comprises 13 residues. V lost 5 bases, J lost 7 bases, and 6 bases stayed unmatched. These data are taken from a study of cytomegalovirus exposure and HLA in healthy donors. The study, taken as a whole, reports: Reports indicate that TCR beta sequences accurately predicted the HLA-A and HLA-B alleles of most subjects. As was reported, the classifier diagnosed cytomegalovirus status with high specificity and sensitivity.

The sequenced sample was PBMCs. V usage is TRBV27 and J usage is TRBJ2-7; 9 bases are a match to TRBD1. The sequence was obtained from a middle-aged woman in good health and CMV-seronegative. This CDR3 is CASSRSGTGEQYV. Here the CDR3 DNA reads TGTGCCAGCAGTCGATCAGGGACAGGGGAGCAGTACGTC.